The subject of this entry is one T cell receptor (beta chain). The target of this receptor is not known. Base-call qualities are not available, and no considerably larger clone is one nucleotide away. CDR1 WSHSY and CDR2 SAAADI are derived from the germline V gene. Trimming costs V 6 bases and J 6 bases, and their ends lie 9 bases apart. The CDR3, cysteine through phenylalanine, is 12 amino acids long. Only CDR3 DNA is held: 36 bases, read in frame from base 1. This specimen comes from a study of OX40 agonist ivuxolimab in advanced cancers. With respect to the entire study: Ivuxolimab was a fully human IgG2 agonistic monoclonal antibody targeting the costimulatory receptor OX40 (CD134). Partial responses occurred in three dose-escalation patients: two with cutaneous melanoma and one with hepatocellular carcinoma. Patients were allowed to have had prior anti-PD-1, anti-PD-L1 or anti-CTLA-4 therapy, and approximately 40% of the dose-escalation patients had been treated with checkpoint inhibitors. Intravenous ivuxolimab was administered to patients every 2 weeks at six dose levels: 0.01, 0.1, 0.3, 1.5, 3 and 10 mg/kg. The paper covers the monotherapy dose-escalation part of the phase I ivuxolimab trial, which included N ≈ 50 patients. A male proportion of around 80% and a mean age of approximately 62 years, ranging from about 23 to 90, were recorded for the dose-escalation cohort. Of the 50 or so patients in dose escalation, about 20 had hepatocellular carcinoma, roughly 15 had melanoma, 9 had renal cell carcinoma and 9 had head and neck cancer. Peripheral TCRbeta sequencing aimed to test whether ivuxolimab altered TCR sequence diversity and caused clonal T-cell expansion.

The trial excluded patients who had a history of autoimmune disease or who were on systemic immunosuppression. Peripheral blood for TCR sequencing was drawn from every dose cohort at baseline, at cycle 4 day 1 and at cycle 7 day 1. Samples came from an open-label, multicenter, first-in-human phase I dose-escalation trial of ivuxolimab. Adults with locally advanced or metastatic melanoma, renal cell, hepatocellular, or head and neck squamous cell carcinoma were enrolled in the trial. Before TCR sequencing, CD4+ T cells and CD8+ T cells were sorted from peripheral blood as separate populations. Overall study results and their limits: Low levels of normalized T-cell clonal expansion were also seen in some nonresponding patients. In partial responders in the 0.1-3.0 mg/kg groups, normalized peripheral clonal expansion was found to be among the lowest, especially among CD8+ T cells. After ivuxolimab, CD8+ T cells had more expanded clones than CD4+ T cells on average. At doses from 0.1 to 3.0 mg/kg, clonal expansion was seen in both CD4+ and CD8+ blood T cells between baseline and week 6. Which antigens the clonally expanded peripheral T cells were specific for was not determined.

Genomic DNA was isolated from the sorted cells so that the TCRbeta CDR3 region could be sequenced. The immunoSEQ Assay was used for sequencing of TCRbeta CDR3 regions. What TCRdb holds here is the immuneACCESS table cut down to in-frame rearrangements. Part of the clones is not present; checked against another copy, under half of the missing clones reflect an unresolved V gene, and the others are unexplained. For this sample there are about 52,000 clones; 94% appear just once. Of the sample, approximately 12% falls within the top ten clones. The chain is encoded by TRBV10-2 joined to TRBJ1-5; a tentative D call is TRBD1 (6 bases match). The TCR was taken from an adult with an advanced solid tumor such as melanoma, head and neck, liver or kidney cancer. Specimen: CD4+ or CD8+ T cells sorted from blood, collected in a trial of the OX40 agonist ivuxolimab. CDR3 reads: CASREGGQPQHF. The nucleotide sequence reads TGCGCCAGCAGAGAGGGGGGTCAGCCCCAGCATTTT.